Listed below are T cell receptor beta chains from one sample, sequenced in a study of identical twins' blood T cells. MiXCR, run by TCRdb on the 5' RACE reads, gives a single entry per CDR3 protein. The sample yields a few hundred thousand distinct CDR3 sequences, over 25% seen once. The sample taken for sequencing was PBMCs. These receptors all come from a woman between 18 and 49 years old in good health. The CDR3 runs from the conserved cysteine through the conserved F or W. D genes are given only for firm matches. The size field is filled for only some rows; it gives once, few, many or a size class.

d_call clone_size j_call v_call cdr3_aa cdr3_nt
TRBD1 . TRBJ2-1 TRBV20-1 CSARRGAGQANEQFF TGCAGTGCTAGAAGAGGGGCGGGACAGGCTAATGAGCAGTTCTTC
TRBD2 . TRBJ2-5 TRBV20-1 CSARDHGLAVETQYF TGCAGTGCTAGAGATCATGGACTAGCGGTAGAGACCCAGTACTTC
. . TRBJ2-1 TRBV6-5 CASSYSRAVTYNEQFF TGTGCCAGCAGTTACTCGAGAGCGGTTACCTACAATGAGCAGTTCTTC
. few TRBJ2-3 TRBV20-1 CSATQVRGLSTDTQYF TGCAGTGCTACCCAGGTTCGCGGGTTAAGCACAGATACGCAGTATTTT
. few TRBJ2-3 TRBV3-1 CASSSAFPDTQYF TGTGCCAGCAGCTCCGCTTTCCCAGATACGCAGTATTTT
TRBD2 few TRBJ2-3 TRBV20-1 CSAPGLAGAHVADTQYF TGCAGTGCCCCGGGACTAGCGGGGGCGCATGTCGCAGATACGCAGTATTTT
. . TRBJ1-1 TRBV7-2 CASSLVGGRGEAFF TGTGCCAGCAGCTTAGTGGGGGGTCGGGGTGAAGCTTTCTTT
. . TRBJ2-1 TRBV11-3 CASKALAGIENEQFF TGTGCCAGCAAGGCCCTGGCGGGGATCGAAAATGAGCAGTTCTTC
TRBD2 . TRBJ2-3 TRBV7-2 CASSFSGGNTQYF TGTGCCAGCAGCTTCAGCGGGGGGAATACGCAGTATTTT
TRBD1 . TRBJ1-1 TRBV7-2 CASSLNTGVKNTEAFF TGTGCCAGCAGCTTAAATACAGGGGTGAAGAACACTGAAGCTTTCTTT
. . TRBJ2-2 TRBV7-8 CASHPGGQLTGELFF TGTGCCAGCCACCCTGGGGGACAACTTACCGGGGAGCTGTTTTTT
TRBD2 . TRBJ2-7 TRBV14 CASSQGASGRYEQYF TGTGCCAGCAGCCAAGGAGCTAGCGGGAGATACGAGCAGTACTTC
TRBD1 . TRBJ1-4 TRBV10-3 CAISGTGPNEKLFF TGTGCCATTTCCGGGACAGGACCTAATGAAAAACTGTTTTTT
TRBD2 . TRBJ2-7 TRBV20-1 CSARINGGRSYEQYF TGCAGTGCTAGGATCAATGGCGGGAGGAGCTACGAGCAGTACTTC
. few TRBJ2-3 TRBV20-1 CSASSQGRSTDTQYF TGCAGTGCTTCGTCACAGGGCCGAAGCACAGATACGCAGTATTTT
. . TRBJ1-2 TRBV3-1 CASSQDVGASGYTF TGTGCCAGCAGCCAAGATGTGGGGGCGAGCGGCTACACCTTC
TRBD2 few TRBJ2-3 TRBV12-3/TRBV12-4 CASRTSGSSHTQYF TGTGCCAGCCGGACTAGCGGGAGTTCACATACGCAGTATTTT
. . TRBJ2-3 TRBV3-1 CASSPDRGHITDTQYF TGTGCCAGCAGCCCGGATAGGGGACACATCACAGATACGCAGTATTTT
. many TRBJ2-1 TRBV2 CASIQGPNNEQFF TGTGCCAGCATTCAGGGACCTAACAATGAGCAGTTCTTC
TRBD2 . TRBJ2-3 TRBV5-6 CASSLGLAGAYTQYF TGTGCCAGCAGCTTGGGGCTAGCGGGAGCATATACGCAGTATTTT
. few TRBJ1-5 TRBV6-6 CASSNDGNQPQHF TGTGCCAGCAGTAATGATGGCAATCAGCCCCAGCATTTT
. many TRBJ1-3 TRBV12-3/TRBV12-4 CASSLGFSGNTIYF TGTGCCAGCAGTTTAGGGTTTTCTGGAAACACCATATATTTT
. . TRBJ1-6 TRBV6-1 CASSNGWGSPLNF TGTGCCAGCAGTAACGGATGGGGTTCACCCCTCAACTTT
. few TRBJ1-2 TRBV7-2 CASSSAGAGYGYTF TGTGCCAGCAGCTCAGCAGGGGCCGGCTATGGCTACACCTTC
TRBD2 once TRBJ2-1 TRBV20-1 CSVGPVGEGGYNEQFF TGCAGTGTTGGCCCTGTGGGGGAGGGCGGGTACAATGAGCAGTTCTTC
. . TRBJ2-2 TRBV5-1 CASSLNRHETGELFF TGCGCCAGCAGCTTGAATAGACACGAGACCGGGGAGCTGTTTTTT
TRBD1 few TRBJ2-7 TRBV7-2 CASSPGDRVDEQYF TGTGCCAGCAGTCCAGGGGACAGGGTCGACGAGCAGTACTTC
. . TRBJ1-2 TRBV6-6 CASSSGTFGYGYTF TGTGCCAGCAGCTCTGGGACATTTGGCTATGGCTACACCTTC
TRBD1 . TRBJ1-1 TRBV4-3 CASSQSPDRATEAFF TGCGCCAGCAGCCAAAGCCCCGACAGGGCCACTGAAGCTTTCTTT
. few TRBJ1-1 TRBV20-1 CSARDHGGGNTEAFF TGCAGTGCTAGAGATCACGGGGGAGGGAACACTGAAGCTTTCTTT
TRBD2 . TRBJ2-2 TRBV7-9 CASSLGWFSTSGRNTGELFF TGTGCCAGCAGCTTAGGTTGGTTTAGCACTAGCGGAAGGAACACCGGGGAGCTGTTTTTT
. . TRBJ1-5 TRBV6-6 CASSSGQTYSNQPQHF TGTGCCAGCAGTTCCGGACAGACTTATAGCAATCAGCCCCAGCATTTT
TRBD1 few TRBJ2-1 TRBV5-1 CASSLGTGDNEQFF TGCGCCAGCAGCTTGGGGACAGGGGACAATGAGCAGTTCTTC
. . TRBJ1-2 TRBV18 CASSPEGSLGYTF TGTGCCAGCTCACCGGAGGGGTCTCTCGGCTACACCTTC
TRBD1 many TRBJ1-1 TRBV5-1 CASSFQGADTEAFF TGCGCCAGCAGCTTTCAGGGGGCGGACACTGAAGCTTTCTTT
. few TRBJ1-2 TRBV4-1 CASSQLPGEPGYTF TGCGCCAGCAGCCAATTACCAGGGGAACCTGGCTACACCTTC
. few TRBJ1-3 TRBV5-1 CASSLGQFSGNTMYF TGCGCCAGCAGCCTCGGACAGTTCTCTGGAAACACCATGTATTTT
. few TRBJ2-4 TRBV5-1 CASSGAGRNIQYF TGCGCCAGCAGTGGGGCGGGTAGAAACATTCAGTACTTC
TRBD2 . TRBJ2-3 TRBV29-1 CSVEVVLAGGPLYTQYF TGCAGCGTTGAAGTTGTACTAGCGGGAGGGCCTCTGTATACGCAGTATTTT
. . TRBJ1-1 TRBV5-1 CASSARGRVDTEAFF TGCGCCAGCAGCGCCCGAGGCAGGGTGGACACTGAAGCTTTCTTT
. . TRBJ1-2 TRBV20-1 CSAPADYGYTF TGCAGTGCTCCGGCCGACTATGGCTACACCTTC
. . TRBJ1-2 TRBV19 CASSIVTNYGYTF TGTGCCAGTAGTATAGTAACTAACTATGGCTACACCTTC
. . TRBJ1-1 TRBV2 CASRPDSYNTEVFF TGTGCCAGCCGGCCAGACAGCTACAACACTGAAGTTTTCTTT
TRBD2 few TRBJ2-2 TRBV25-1 CASSEVTSGRSTGELFF TGTGCCAGCAGTGAAGTGACTAGCGGGAGAAGCACCGGGGAGCTGTTTTTT
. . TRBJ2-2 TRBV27 CVSSLSRRNPNTGELFF TGTGTCAGCAGTTTAAGTCGGAGGAACCCTAACACCGGGGAGCTGTTTTTT
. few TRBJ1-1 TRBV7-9 CASSFGGPAEAFF TGTGCCAGCAGCTTCGGAGGACCCGCTGAAGCTTTCTTT
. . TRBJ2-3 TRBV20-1 CSGEGWESSDTQYF TGCAGTGGAGAGGGGTGGGAGAGTTCAGATACGCAGTATTTT
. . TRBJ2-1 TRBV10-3 CAISVGEIEQFF TGTGCCATCAGTGTGGGAGAGATTGAGCAGTTCTTC
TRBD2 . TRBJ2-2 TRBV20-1 CSALLAGANTGELFF TGCAGTGCCCTACTAGCGGGAGCGAACACCGGGGAGCTGTTTTTT
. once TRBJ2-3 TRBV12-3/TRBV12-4 CASATPWDTDTQYF TGTGCCAGTGCAACTCCCTGGGACACAGATACGCAGTATTTT
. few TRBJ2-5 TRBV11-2 CASSLGQLRQETQYF TGTGCCAGCAGCCTAGGTCAGCTACGCCAAGAGACCCAGTACTTC
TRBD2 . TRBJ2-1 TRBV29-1 CSVELAGAYNEQFF TGCAGCGTGGAACTAGCGGGAGCCTACAATGAGCAGTTCTTC
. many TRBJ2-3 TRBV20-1 CSAGLGLAPGTQYF TGCAGTGCTGGATTGGGACTGGCCCCGGGGACGCAGTATTTT
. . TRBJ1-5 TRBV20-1 CSAIGGCNQPQHF TGCAGTGCTATCGGGGGGTGCAATCAGCCCCAGCATTTT
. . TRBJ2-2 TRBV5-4 CASRAPNTGELFF TGTGCCAGCAGGGCCCCGAACACCGGGGAGCTGTTTTTT
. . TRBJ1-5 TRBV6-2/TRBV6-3 CASRTSNQPQHF TGTGCCAGCAGAACAAGCAATCAGCCCCAGCATTTT
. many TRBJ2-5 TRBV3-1 CASSQEETQYF TGTGCCAGCAGCCAAGAAGAGACCCAGTACTTC
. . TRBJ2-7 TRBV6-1 CASTPSSRNEQYF TGTGCCAGCACCCCTTCCTCGAGGAATGAGCAGTACTTC
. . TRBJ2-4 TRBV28 CASSTSQDRDIQYF TGTGCCAGCAGTACCTCGCAGGACCGTGACATTCAGTACTTC